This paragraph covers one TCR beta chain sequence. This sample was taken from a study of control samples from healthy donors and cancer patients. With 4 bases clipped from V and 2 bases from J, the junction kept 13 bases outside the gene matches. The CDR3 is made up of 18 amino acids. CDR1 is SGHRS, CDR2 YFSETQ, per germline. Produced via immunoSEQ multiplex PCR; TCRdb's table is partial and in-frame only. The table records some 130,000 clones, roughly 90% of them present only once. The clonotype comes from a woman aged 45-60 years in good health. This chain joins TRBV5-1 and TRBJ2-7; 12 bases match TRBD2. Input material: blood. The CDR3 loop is CASSLWTSGMGGTYEQYF. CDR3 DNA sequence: TGCGCCAGCAGCCTGTGGACTAGCGGGATGGGGGGCACCTACGAGCAGTACTTC.